The text below deals with one T cell receptor beta chain. This specimen comes from a study of PD-1 blockade in classical Hodgkin lymphoma. Each patient's relapse followed autologous stem cell transplantation, and brentuximab vedotin exposure varied. Investigators obtained CD8+ T cells from thawed PBMCs by magnetic negative selection. Using immunoSEQ multiplex PCR, the repertoire was profiled, and TCRdb retains in-frame clones only, with some absent. The sample records 10,000 to 15,000 clones, approximately 79% being singletons. Unmatched junction bases numbered 3, after V lost 5 bases and J lost 2 bases. The germline V gene encodes CDR1 SEHNR and CDR2 FQNEAQ (reference sequence). The CDR3 covers 15 residues.

The clonotype was recovered from a human donor with classical Hodgkin lymphoma. Material: CD8+ T cells from blood, obtained at baseline. The rearrangement uses TRBV7-9 and TRBJ1-4, with 9 bases aligning to TRBD1. The CDR3 nucleotides are TGTGCCAGCAGCAGGGACAGGGCGACTAATGAAAAACTGTTTTTT. Its protein product is CASSRDRATNEKLFF.